Below, 6 T cell receptor beta chains from the same sample are listed, as sequenced in a study of T cell responses to AZD1222 COVID-19 vaccine. TCRdb's copy holds only in-frame clones and misses some; the assay was immunoSEQ multiplex PCR. This repertoire shows approximately 120,000 clones, 75% to 90% found once; its top ten account for about 4.4%. The sequences come from peripheral blood, collected 28 days after the second AZD1222 dose. The receptors were sampled from an adult who received the AZD1222 COVID-19 vaccine.

The rearrangement uses TRBV10-3 and TRBJ2-3; D gene unclear. This CDR3 is built from 11 residues. The ends were cut back, 8 bases at V and 3 bases at J, with 6 bases in the middle. Per germline, CDR1 ENHRY and CDR2 SYGVKD. DNA for the CDR3: TGTGCCATCGGGTTGACAGATACGCAGTATTTT. The encoded protein is CAIGLTDTQYF.

The CDR3 loop is CAISYSGTGDTYNEQFF. The CDR3 DNA sequence: TGTGCCATCAGCTACTCCGGGACAGGTGATACCTACAATGAGCAGTTCTTC. The rearrangement links TRBV10-3 to TRBJ2-1; 8 bases are a match to TRBD1. The germline gives CDR1 ENHRY, CDR2 SYGVKD. V was pared by 6 bases and J by 2 bases, with 12 bases of the junction left unmatched. The CDR3 contains 17 residues.

The V call is TRBV19, the J call TRBJ1-1; no clear D gene. CDR3 length: 14 amino acids. Trimming removed 0 bases at V and 11 bases at J, with 16 bases between. Germline CDR1 reads LNHDA; CDR2 reads SQIVND (reference sequence). Here the CDR3 reads CASSIDLHRASAFF. CDR3 in DNA: TGTGCCAGTAGTATAGATCTCCACCGAGCCTCGGCTTTCTTT.

The V gene is TRBV11-2, the J gene TRBJ1-2, with a weak D call TRBD1 (5 bases). Trimming took 0 bases from V and 6 from J, leaving 17 bases between them. The germline CDR1 and CDR2 sequences are SGHAT and FQNNGV. The CDR3 covers 16 residues. For the CDR3, the DNA is TGTGCCAGCAGCTTAGACGTCGATCCGGGAGGGGATGGCTACACCTTC. It codes for CASSLDVDPGGDGYTF.

The chain links TRBV7-2 to TRBJ2-5; D is perhaps TRBD1 (6 bases). The CDR3 is 14 residues long. V lost 4 bases and J lost 1, with 10 bases in between. Germline CDR1 SGHTA, CDR2 FQGNSA. The CDR3: CASSSSGVQETQYF. The DNA of the CDR3 is TGTGCCAGCAGCTCATCAGGGGTCCAAGAGACCCAGTACTTC.

The chain has TRBV2 and TRBJ1-2; perhaps TRBD1 as D (6 bases). The V and J ends lost 6 bases and 4 bases respectively, with 15 bases between them. The CDR3 contains 14 residues. Germline lookup yields CDR1 SNHLY and CDR2 FYNNEI. The CDR3 is CASSLLQGPYGYTF. The CDR3 region has the DNA TGTGCCAGCAGCCTTTTACAGGGTCCCTATGGCTACACCTTC.